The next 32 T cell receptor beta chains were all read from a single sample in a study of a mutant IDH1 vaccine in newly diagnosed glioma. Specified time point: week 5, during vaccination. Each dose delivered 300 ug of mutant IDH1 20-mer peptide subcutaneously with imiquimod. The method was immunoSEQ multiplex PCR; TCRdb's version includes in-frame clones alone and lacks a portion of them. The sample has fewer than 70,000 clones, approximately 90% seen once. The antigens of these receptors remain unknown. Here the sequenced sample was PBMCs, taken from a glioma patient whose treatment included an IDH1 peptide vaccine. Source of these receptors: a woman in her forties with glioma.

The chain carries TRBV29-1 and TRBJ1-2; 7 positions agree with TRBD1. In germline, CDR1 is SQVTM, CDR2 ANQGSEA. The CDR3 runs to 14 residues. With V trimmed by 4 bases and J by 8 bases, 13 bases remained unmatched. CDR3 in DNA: TGCAGCGTTGGTGACTGGGACAGCCCCGACGGCTACACCTTC. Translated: CSVGDWDSPDGYTF.

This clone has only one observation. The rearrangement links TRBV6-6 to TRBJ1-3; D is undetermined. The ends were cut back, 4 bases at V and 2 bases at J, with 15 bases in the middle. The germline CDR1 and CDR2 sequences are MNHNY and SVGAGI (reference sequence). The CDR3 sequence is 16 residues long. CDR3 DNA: TGTGCCAGCAGTTTAGATCCGGCCACGGCTGGAAACACCATATATTTT. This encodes CASSLDPATAGNTIYF.

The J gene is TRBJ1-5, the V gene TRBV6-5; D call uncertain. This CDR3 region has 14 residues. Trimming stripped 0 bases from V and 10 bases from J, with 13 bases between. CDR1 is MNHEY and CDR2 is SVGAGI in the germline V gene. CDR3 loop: CASSYSGSSGPQHF. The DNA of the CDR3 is TGTGCCAGCAGTTACTCGGGCAGCTCAGGACCCCAGCATTTT.

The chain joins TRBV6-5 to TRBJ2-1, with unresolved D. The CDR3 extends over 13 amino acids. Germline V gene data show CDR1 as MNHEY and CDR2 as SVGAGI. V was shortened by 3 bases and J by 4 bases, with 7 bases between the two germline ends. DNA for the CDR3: TGTGCCAGCAGTTATAACGGGTACAATGAGCAGTTCTTC. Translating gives CASSYNGYNEQFF.

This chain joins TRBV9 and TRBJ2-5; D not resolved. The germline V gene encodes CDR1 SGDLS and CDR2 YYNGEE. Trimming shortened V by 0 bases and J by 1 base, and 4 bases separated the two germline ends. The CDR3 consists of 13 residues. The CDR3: CASSVGPQETQYF. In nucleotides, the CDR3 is TGTGCCAGCAGCGTAGGACCCCAAGAGACCCAGTACTTC.

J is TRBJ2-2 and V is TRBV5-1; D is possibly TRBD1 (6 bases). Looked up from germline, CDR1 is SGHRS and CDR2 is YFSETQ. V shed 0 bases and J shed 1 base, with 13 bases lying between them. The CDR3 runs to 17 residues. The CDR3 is CASSLGSGHRNTGELFF. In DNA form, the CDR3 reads TGCGCCAGCAGCTTGGGATCGGGACATCGGAACACCGGGGAGCTGTTTTTT.

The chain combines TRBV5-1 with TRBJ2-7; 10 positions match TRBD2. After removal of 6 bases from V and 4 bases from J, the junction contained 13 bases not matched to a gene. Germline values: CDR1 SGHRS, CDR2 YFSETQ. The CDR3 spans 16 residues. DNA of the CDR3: TGCGCCAGCATTCTGGGCCCAAGCGGGGGGGCGTACGAGCAGTACTTC. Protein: CASILGPSGGAYEQYF.

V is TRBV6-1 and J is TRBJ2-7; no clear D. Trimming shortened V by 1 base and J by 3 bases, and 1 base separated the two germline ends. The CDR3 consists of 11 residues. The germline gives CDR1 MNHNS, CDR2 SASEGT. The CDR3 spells CASSEGYEQYF. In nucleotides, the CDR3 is TGTGCCAGCAGTGAAGGCTACGAGCAGTACTTC.

CDR3 coding DNA: TGTGCCAGCAGCAGACCAGGGGTTGGAAACACCATATATTTT. This gives the protein CASSRPGVGNTIYF. The chain carries TRBV7-2 and TRBJ1-3; possibly TRBD1 for D (6 bases). V gave up 5 bases and J gave up 3 bases, with 11 bases separating them. This CDR3 has 14 amino acids. The germline gives CDR1 SGHTA, CDR2 FQGNSA.

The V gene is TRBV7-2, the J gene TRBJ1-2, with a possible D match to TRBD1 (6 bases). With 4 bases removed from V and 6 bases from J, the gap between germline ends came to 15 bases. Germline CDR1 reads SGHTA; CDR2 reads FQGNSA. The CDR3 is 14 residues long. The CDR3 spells CASSSDLRGDGYTF. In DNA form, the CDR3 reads TGTGCCAGCAGCTCGGACCTAAGGGGGGATGGCTACACCTTC.

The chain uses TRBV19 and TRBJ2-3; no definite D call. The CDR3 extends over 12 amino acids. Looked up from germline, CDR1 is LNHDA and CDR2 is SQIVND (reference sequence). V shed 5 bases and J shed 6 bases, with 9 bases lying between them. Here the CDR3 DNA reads TGTGCCAGTAGTGACCGGCGGGATACGCAGTATTTT. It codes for CASSDRRDTQYF.

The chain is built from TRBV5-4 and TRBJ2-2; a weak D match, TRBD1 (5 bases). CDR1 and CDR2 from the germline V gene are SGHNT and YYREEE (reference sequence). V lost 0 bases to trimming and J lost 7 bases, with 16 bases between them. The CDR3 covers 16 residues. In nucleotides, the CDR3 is TGTGCCAGCAGCTTGGAAGGGTACAATAGGGGCGGGGAGCTGTTTTTT. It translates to CASSLEGYNRGGELFF.

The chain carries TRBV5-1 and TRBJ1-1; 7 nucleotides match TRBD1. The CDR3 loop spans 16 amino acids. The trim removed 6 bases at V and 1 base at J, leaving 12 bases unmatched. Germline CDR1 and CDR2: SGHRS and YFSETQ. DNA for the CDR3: TGCGCCAGCAAAAGGGGGCCCACAGATAGGAACACTGAAGCTTTCTTT. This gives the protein CASKRGPTDRNTEAFF.

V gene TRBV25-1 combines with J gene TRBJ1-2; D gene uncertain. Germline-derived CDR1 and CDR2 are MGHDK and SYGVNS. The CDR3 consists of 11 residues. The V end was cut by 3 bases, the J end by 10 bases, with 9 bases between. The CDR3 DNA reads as TGTGCCAGCAGTGATAGGTTCGACTACACCTTC. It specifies CASSDRFDYTF.

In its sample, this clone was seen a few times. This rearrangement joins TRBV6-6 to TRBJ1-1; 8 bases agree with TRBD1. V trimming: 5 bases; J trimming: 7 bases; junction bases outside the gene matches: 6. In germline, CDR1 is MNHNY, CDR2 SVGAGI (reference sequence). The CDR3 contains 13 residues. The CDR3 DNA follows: TGTGCCAGCAGTGACAGGGGCCGGTTTGAAGCTTTCTTT. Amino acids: CASSDRGRFEAFF.

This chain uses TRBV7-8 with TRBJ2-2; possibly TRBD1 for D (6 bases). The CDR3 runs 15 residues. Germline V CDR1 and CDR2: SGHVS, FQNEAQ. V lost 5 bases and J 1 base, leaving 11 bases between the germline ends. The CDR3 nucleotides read TGTGCCAGCAGCCGAACAGGGATGAACACCGGGGAGCTGTTTTTT. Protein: CASSRTGMNTGELFF.

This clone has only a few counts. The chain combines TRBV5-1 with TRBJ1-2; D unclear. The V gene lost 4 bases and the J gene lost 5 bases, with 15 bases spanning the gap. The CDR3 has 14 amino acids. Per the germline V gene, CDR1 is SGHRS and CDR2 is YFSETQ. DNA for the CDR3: TGCGCCAGCAGCCTACGAGGAACTCGGTATGGCTACACCTTC. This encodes CASSLRGTRYGYTF.

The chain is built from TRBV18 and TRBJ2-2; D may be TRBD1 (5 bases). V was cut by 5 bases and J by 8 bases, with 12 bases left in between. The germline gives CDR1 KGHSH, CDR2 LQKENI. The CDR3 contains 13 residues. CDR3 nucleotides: TGTGCCAGCTCATCGCAGGGTTCTGGGGAGCTGTTTTTT. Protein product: CASSSQGSGELFF.

The CDR3 DNA reads TGTGCCAGCAGTGAATACCTCGGGCGCGGGGAAGAAAAACTGTTTTTT. It translates to CASSEYLGRGEEKLFF. V usage is TRBV6-1 and J usage is TRBJ1-4; D not resolved. Per the germline V gene, CDR1 is MNHNS and CDR2 is SASEGT. Trimming took off 2 bases at V and 8 bases at J, with 18 bases between the two ends. The CDR3 is 16 residues long.

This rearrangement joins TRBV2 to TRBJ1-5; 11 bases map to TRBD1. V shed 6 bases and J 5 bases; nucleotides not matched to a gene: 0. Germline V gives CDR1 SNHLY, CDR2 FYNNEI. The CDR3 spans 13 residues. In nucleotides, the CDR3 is TGTGCCAGCAGGGGACAGGGGGATCAGCCCCAGCATTTT. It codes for CASRGQGDQPQHF.

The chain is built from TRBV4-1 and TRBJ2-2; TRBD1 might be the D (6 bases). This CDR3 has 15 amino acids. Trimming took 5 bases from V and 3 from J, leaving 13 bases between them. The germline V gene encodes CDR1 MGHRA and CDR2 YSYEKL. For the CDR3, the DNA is TGCGCCAGCAGCGCGGTACAGGGATACACCGGGGAGCTGTTTTTT. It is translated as CASSAVQGYTGELFF.

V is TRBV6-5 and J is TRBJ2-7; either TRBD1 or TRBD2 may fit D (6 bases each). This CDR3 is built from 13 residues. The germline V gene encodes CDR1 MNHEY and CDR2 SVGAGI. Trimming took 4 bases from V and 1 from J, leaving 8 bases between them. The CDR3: CASSLGGSYEQYF. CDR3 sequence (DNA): TGTGCCAGCAGTTTAGGGGGGTCCTACGAGCAGTACTTC.

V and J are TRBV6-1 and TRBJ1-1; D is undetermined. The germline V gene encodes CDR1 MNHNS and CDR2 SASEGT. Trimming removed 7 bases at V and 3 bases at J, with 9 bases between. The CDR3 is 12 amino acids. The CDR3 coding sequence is TGTGCCAGCATCGGGTCCTACACTGAAGCTTTCTTT. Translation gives CASIGSYTEAFF.

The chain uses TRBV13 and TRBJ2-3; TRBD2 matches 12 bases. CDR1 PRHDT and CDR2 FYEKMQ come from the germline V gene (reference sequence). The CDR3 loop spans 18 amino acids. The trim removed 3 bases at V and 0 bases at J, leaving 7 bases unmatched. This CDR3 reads CASSFRLAGATSTDTQYF. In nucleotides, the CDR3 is TGTGCCAGCAGCTTTAGACTAGCGGGAGCAACTAGCACAGATACGCAGTATTTT.

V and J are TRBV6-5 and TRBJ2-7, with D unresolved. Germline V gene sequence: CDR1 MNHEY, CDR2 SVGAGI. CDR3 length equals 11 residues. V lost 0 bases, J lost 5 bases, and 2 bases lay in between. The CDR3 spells CASSYSNEQYF. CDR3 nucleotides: TGTGCCAGCAGTTACTCGAACGAGCAGTACTTC.

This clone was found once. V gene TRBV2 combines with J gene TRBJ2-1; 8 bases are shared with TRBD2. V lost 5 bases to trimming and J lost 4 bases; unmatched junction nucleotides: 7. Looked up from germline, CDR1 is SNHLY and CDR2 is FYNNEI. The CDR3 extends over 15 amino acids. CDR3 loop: CASSPSGTSYNEQFF. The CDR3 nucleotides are TGTGCCAGCAGTCCTTCCGGGACTAGTTACAATGAGCAGTTCTTC.

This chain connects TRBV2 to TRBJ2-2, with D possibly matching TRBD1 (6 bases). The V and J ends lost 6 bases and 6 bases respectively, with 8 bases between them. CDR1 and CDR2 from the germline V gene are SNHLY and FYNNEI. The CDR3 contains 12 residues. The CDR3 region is CASRGAAGELFF. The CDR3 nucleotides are TGTGCCAGCAGGGGGGCTGCCGGGGAGCTGTTTTTT.

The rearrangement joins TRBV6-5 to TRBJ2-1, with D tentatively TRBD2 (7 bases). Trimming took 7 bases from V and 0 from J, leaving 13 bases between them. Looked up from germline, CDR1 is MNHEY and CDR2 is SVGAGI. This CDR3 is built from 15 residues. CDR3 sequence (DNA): TGTGCCAGCATTGGAAGGGGGGGCTCCTACAATGAGCAGTTCTTC. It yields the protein CASIGRGGSYNEQFF.

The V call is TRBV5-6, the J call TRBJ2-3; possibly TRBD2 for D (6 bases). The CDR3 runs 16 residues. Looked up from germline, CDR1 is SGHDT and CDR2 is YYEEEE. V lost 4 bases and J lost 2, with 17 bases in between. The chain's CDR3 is CASSGQTSYATDTQYF. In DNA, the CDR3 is TGTGCCAGCAGCGGACAAACTAGCTACGCCACAGATACGCAGTATTTT.

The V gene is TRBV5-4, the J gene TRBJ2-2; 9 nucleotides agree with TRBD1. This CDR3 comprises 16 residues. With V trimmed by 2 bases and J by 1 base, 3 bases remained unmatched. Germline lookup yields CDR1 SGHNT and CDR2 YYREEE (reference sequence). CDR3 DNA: TGTGCCAGCAGCTTAGGGGGACAGGGGAACACCGGGGAGCTGTTTTTT. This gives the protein CASSLGGQGNTGELFF.

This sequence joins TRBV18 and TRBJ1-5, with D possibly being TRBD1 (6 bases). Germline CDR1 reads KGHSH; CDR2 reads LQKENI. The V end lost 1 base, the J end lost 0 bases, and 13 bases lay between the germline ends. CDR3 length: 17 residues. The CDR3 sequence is CASSPRGGDYSNQPQHF. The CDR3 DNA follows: TGTGCCAGCTCACCACGAGGGGGGGATTATAGCAATCAGCCCCAGCATTTT.

CDR3: CASSGGTTYEQYF. CDR3 nucleotide sequence: TGTGCCAGCAGCGGAGGGACAACCTACGAGCAGTACTTC. The chain links TRBV7-2 to TRBJ2-7; D tentatively fits TRBD1 or TRBD2 (6 bases each). Germline CDR1 is SGHTA and CDR2 is FQGNSA. Trimming cost V 5 bases and J 2 bases, with 10 bases left between them. This CDR3 has 13 amino acids.